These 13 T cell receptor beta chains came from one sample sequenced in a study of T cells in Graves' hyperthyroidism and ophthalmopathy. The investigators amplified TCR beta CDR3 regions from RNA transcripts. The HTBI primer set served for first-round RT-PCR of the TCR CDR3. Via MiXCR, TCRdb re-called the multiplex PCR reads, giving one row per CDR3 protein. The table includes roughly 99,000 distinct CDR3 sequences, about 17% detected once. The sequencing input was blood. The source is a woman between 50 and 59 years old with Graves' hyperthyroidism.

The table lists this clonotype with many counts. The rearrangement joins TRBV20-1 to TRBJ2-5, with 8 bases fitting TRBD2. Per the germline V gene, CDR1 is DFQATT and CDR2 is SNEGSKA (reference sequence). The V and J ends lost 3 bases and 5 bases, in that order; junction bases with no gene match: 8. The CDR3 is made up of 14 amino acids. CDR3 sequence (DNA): TGCAGTGCTAGGGAGAGTAGCGGGATGGAGACCCAGTACTTC. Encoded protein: CSARESSGMETQYF.

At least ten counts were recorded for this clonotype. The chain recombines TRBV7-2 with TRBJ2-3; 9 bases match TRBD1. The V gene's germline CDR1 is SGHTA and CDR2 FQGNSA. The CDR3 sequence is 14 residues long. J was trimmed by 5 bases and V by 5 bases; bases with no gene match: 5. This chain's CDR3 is CASSKQGAKDTQYF. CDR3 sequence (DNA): TGTGCCAGCAGCAAACAGGGGGCGAAAGATACGCAGTATTTT.

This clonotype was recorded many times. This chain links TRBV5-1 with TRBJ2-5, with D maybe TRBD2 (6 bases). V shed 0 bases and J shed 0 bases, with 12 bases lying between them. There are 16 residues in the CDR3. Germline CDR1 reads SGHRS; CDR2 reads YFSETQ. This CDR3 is CASSLGDSWYQETQYF. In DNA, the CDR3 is TGCGCCAGCAGCTTGGGGGACTCCTGGTACCAAGAGACCCAGTACTTC.

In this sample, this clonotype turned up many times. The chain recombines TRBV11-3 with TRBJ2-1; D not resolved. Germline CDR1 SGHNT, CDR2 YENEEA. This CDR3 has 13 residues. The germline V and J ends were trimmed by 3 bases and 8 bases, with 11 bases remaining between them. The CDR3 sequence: CASSFPGEDEQFF. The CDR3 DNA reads TGTGCCAGCAGCTTCCCAGGCGAGGATGAGCAGTTCTTC.

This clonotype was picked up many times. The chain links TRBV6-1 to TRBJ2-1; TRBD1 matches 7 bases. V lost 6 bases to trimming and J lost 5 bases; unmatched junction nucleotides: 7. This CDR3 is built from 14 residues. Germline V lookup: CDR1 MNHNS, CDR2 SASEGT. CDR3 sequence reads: CASSRQGWDNEQFF. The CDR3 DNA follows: TGTGCCAGCAGCCGACAGGGATGGGACAATGAGCAGTTCTTC.

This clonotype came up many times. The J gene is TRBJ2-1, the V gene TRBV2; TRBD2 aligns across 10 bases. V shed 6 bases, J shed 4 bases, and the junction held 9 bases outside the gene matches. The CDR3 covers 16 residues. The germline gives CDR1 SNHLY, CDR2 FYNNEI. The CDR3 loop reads CASRKETSGSYNEQFF. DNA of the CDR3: TGTGCCAGCAGAAAAGAGACTAGCGGGTCGTACAATGAGCAGTTCTTC.

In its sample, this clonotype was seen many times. CDR3 nucleotide sequence: TGTGCCAGCAGTGAAGCGGTCGGCAAAAATAACTATGGCTACACCTTC. It codes for CASSEAVGKNNYGYTF. The chain joins TRBV6-1 to TRBJ1-2; no definite D call. V was trimmed by 0 bases and J by 1 base, leaving 12 bases between them. CDR3 length equals 16 residues. In germline, CDR1 is MNHNS, CDR2 SASEGT.

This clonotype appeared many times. The CDR3 spells CASSLSPQETQYF. In DNA form, the CDR3 reads TGTGCCAGCAGCTTGTCTCCCCAAGAGACCCAGTACTTC. This chain links TRBV11-2 with TRBJ2-5; D is unclear. V lost 3 bases and J lost 1, with 6 bases in between. The CDR3 totals 13 residues. CDR1 and CDR2 from the germline V gene are SGHAT and FQNNGV.

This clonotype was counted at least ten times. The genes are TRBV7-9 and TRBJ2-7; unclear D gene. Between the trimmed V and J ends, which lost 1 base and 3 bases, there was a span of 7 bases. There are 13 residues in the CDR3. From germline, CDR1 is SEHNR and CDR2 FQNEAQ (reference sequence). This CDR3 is CASSLGAVYEQYV. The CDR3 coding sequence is TGTGCCAGCAGCTTAGGGGCGGTCTACGAGCAGTACGTC.

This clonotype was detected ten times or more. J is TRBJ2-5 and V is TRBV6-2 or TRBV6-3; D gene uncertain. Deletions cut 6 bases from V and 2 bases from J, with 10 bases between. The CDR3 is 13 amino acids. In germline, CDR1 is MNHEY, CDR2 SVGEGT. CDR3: CASSHGPQETQYF. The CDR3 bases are TGTGCCAGCAGCCACGGGCCGCAAGAGACCCAGTACTTC.

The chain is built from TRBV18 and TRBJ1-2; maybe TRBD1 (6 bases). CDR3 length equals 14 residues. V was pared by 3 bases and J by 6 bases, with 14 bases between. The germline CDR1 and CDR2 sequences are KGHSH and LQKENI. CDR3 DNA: TGTGCCAGCTCACCGGGGCCAGGGGATCATGGCTACACCTTC. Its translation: CASSPGPGDHGYTF.

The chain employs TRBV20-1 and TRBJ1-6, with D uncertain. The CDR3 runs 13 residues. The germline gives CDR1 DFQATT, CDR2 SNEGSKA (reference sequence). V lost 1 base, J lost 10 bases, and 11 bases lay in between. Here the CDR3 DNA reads TGCAGTGCTAGAGCCCCCCCATACTCACCCCTCCACTTT. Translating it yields CSARAPPYSPLHF.

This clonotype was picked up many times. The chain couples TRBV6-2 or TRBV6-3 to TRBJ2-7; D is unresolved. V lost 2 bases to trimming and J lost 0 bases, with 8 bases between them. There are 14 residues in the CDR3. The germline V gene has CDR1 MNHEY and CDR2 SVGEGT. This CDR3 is CASSYRQSSYEQYV. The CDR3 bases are TGTGCCAGCAGTTACAGGCAGAGCTCCTACGAGCAGTACGTC.